Listed here are 30 T cell receptor beta chains from one sample, sequenced in a study of blood T cells in healthy people across ages. A second roughly 6 to 11 cycle PCR used barcoded and J-beta primers. TCRdb itself ran the 5' RACE reads through MiXCR, one entry per CDR3 protein. Of 650,000 to 800,000 distinct CDR3 sequences in the sample, 40% to 50% were seen once. Specimen: blood. These receptors came from a man aged 60 to 75 in good health.

Only a few counts were recorded for this clonotype. This rearrangement joins TRBV28 to TRBJ2-3; D might be TRBD2 (7 bases). The V end was cut by 5 bases, the J end by 3 bases, with 18 bases between. The CDR3 loop spans 16 amino acids. CDR1 and CDR2 from the germline V gene are MDHEN and SYDVKM. The CDR3: CASSGTGGGSTDTQYF. The CDR3 DNA reads TGTGCCAGCAGTGGGACTGGCGGGGGCTCGACAGATACGCAGTATTTT.

The count of this clonotype is one. The chain carries TRBV29-1 and TRBJ2-7; 10 bases align to TRBD1. CDR3 length: 14 residues. The junction had 7 bases not matched to a gene; V was cut back by 5 bases and J by 3 bases. Germline CDR1 is SQVTM and CDR2 is ANQGSEA. CDR3 nucleotides: TGCAGCGTTCATAGTGGGGACAGGGGCTACGAGCAGTACTTC. Its translation: CSVHSGDRGYEQYF.

There are a few counts of this clonotype. The chain uses TRBV6-1 and TRBJ2-7; 9 bases line up with TRBD2. The ends lost 8 bases at V and 1 base at J; junction bases unmatched: 15. This CDR3 has 17 residues. Germline V lookup: CDR1 MNHNS, CDR2 SASEGT. The CDR3 is CASRTGFSGGSSYEQYF. CDR3 coding DNA: TGTGCCAGCCGGACAGGATTTAGCGGGGGCTCATCCTACGAGCAGTACTTC.

This clonotype was counted only a few times. V and J are TRBV19 and TRBJ2-1; 7 nucleotides agree with TRBD2. The germline V gene has CDR1 LNHDA and CDR2 SQIVND (reference sequence). V lost 0 bases and J lost 3; bases outside the gene matches: 8. The CDR3 sequence is 17 residues long. The CDR3 bases are TGTGCCAGTAGTATAGAGCCTAGCGGAGTTATCTACAATGAGCAGTTCTTC. Protein product: CASSIEPSGVIYNEQFF.

The chain couples TRBV12-3 or TRBV12-4 to TRBJ1-5; D is possibly TRBD1 (5 bases). This CDR3 has 16 residues. V was shortened by 4 bases and J by 2 bases, with 15 bases between the two germline ends. CDR3 sequence reads: CASSSGTRAGNQPQHF. The DNA for the CDR3 is TGTGCCAGCAGTTCCGGGACCCGGGCCGGCAATCAGCCCCAGCATTTT.

The chain carries TRBV10-3 and TRBJ1-5; D gene ambiguous. Germline V CDR1 and CDR2: ENHRY, SYGVKD. Trimming removed 1 base at V and 5 bases at J, with 6 bases between. CDR3 size: 13 residues. In DNA, the CDR3 is TGTGCCATCAGTGAGTTGAGCCATCAGCCCCAGCATTTT. Protein product: CAISELSHQPQHF.

There are a few counts of this clonotype. This chain joins TRBV27 and TRBJ1-6; D is uncertain. V dropped 6 bases and J dropped 4 bases, with 13 bases sitting between them. CDR1 is MNHEY and CDR2 is SMNVEV in the germline V gene (reference sequence). CDR3 length: 15 amino acids. The CDR3 nucleotides are TGTGCCAGCAGGCTCCAAACGGGGTATAATTCACCCCTCCACTTT. Translation: CASRLQTGYNSPLHF.

The V and J genes are TRBV7-2 and TRBJ1-5; 7 nucleotides agree with TRBD1. Unmatched junction bases numbered 3, after V lost 5 bases and J lost 5 bases. Germline loops: CDR1 SGHTA, CDR2 FQGNSA. This CDR3 has 13 amino acids. Here the CDR3 reads CASSIDRDQPQHF. As DNA, the CDR3 is TGTGCCAGCAGCATAGACAGGGATCAGCCCCAGCATTTT.

This clonotype has a handful of counts. This rearrangement joins TRBV27 to TRBJ2-3, with 14 bases lining up with TRBD2. Per the germline V gene, CDR1 is MNHEY and CDR2 is SMNVEV (reference sequence). With 7 bases clipped from V and 3 bases from J, the junction kept 12 bases outside the gene matches. The CDR3 contains 18 residues. The CDR3: CASTPRLAGGPGTDTQYF. The DNA of the CDR3 is TGTGCCAGCACTCCTAGACTAGCGGGGGGGCCGGGTACAGATACGCAGTATTTT.

The J gene is TRBJ2-5, the V gene TRBV20-1; 10 bases agree with TRBD2. Germline V CDR1 and CDR2: DFQATT, SNEGSKA (reference sequence). V lost 2 bases, J lost 11 bases, and 20 bases stayed unmatched. This CDR3 spans 17 amino acids. The CDR3 reads CSARSYSSGGAGNEQYF. For the CDR3, the DNA is TGCAGTGCTAGATCCTATTCAAGCGGGGGGGCGGGGAATGAGCAGTACTTC.

The J gene is TRBJ2-4, the V gene TRBV14, with 7 bases matching TRBD2. The CDR3 contains 17 residues. Germline CDR1 reads SGHDN; CDR2 reads FVKESK. V gave up 4 bases and J gave up 1 base; unmatched junction bases: 10. CDR3: CASSLLGGKDAKNIQYF. The CDR3 nucleotides read TGTGCCAGCAGCCTATTGGGGGGGAAGGATGCCAAAAACATTCAGTACTTC.

The chain links TRBV5-1 to TRBJ2-5; a possible D gene is TRBD1 (6 bases). Germline V gene lookup returns CDR1 SGHRS and CDR2 YFSETQ. The V and J ends lost 0 bases and 2 bases respectively, with 14 bases between them. The CDR3 has 16 amino acids. Here the CDR3 DNA reads TGCGCCAGCAGCTTGGAGCCCCAGGGGAATCAAGAGACCCAGTACTTC. It encodes CASSLEPQGNQETQYF.

This clonotype was recorded a few times. The chain uses TRBV5-1 and TRBJ1-4; the match to TRBD1 covers 7 bases. There are 14 residues in the CDR3. Trimming took 4 bases from V and 5 from J; bases not matched to a gene: 5. Germline lookup yields CDR1 SGHRS and CDR2 YFSETQ. CDR3 DNA sequence: TGCGCCAGCAGCGGGGGACAGCGAAATGAAAAACTGTTTTTT. This gives the protein CASSGGQRNEKLFF.

The V call is TRBV7-2, the J call TRBJ1-1, with no clear D. Between the trimmed V and J ends, which lost 1 base and 0 bases, there was a span of 9 bases. CDR1 SGHTA and CDR2 FQGNSA come from the germline V gene. The CDR3 loop spans 15 amino acids. The CDR3 protein is CASSLDRQLNTEAFF. DNA of the CDR3: TGTGCCAGCAGCTTAGATAGGCAGTTGAACACTGAAGCTTTCTTT.

The CDR3 region is CASSFQGAFFEKLFF. The CDR3 DNA reads TGTGCCAGCAGCTTCCAGGGGGCTTTTTTTGAAAAACTGTTTTTT. The chain uses TRBV7-2 and TRBJ1-4, with 8 bases aligning to TRBD1. CDR1 is SGHTA and CDR2 is FQGNSA in the germline V gene. V was clipped by 3 bases and J by 7 bases; unmatched bases: 7. The CDR3 runs to 15 residues.

With regard to this clonotype: A read error may produce the germline difference seen at one junction end. The genes are TRBV10-2 and TRBJ2-3; the match to TRBD2 covers 8 bases. CDR3 length equals 15 residues. CDR1 and CDR2 from the germline V gene are WSHSY and SAAADI. CDR3 loop: CASSDKRGSTDTRYF. The CDR3 DNA is TGCGCCAGCAGTGATAAGCGGGGGAGCACAGATACGCGGTATTTT.

The chain joins TRBV4-1 to TRBJ2-2; D is tentatively TRBD1 or TRBD2 (6 bases each). V gave up 5 bases and J gave up 1 base, with 11 bases separating them. The CDR3 has 15 amino acids. Germline CDR1 and CDR2: MGHRA and YSYEKL. The CDR3 loop reads CASSAGQMNTGELFF. Here the CDR3 DNA reads TGCGCCAGCAGCGCGGGACAAATGAACACCGGGGAGCTGTTTTTT.

V and J are TRBV10-3 and TRBJ1-5, with 11 bases matching TRBD1. Germline V lookup: CDR1 ENHRY, CDR2 SYGVKD. The CDR3 has 15 residues. Trimming cost V 3 bases and J 6 bases; bases outside gene matches: 4. CDR3 sequence: CAISEGTGGGQPQHF. The CDR3 DNA sequence: TGTGCCATCAGTGAAGGGACAGGGGGAGGTCAGCCCCAGCATTTT.

The V call is TRBV7-2, the J call TRBJ1-2; TRBD1 matches at 9 bases. J was trimmed by 7 bases and V by 2 bases; bases with no gene match: 11. Germline V gene data show CDR1 as SGHTA and CDR2 as FQGNSA. This CDR3 comprises 16 residues. DNA of the CDR3: TGTGCCAGCAGCTTATACTTACCGGGACAGGGCGGTGGCTACACCTTC. Translated, it gives CASSLYLPGQGGGYTF.

The chain couples TRBV7-9 to TRBJ2-1, with TRBD2 matching 14 bases. The CDR3 has 17 amino acids. The ends lost 5 bases at V and 0 bases at J; junction bases unmatched: 3. Germline CDR1 is SEHNR and CDR2 is FQNEAQ (reference sequence). The CDR3 region has the DNA TGTGCCAGCAGCGCCGGACTAGCGGGGGGCTCCTACAATGAGCAGTTCTTC. It encodes CASSAGLAGGSYNEQFF.

The J gene is TRBJ2-7, the V gene TRBV28; possible D gene TRBD2, 7 bases. The CDR3 has 17 amino acids. The ends were cut back, 6 bases at V and 4 bases at J, with 25 bases in the middle. Per the germline V gene, CDR1 is MDHEN and CDR2 is SYDVKM. The CDR3 spells CASSPKQGSGEKYEQYF. CDR3 bases: TGTGCCAGCAGCCCTAAGCAGGGGAGCGGGGAAAAGTACGAGCAGTACTTC.

The V gene is TRBV11-2, the J gene TRBJ2-5; D perhaps matches TRBD2 (5 bases). The CDR3 contains 18 residues. CDR1 SGHAT and CDR2 FQNNGV come from the germline V gene. Trimming removed 0 bases at V and 1 base at J, with 18 bases between. The CDR3 here is CASSLDFGAGGLQETQYF. The CDR3 region has the DNA TGTGCCAGCAGCTTAGATTTCGGCGCGGGCGGGCTCCAAGAGACCCAGTACTTC.

This clonotype was seen a handful of times. This rearrangement joins TRBV6-6 to TRBJ1-6; D ambiguous. The germline V gene has CDR1 MNHNY and CDR2 SVGAGI (reference sequence). CDR3 length equals 12 residues. CDR3 DNA: TGTGGCGGGAGCTCCTATAATTCACCCCTCCACTTT. Its translation is CGGSSYNSPLHF.

The genes are TRBV28 and TRBJ1-5; 9 bases map to TRBD1. Germline values: CDR1 MDHEN, CDR2 SYDVKM. The V segment lost 6 bases and the J segment 4 bases; nucleotides outside the gene matches: 7. The CDR3 extends over 15 amino acids. The CDR3 reads CASSHIQGANQPQHF. CDR3 nucleotides: TGTGCCAGCAGCCACATACAGGGGGCAAATCAGCCCCAGCATTTT.

This clonotype was picked up a small number of times. The rearrangement uses TRBV7-2 and TRBJ2-1; possible D gene TRBD1, 5 bases. The ends were cut back, 2 bases at V and 1 base at J, with 12 bases in the middle. Germline CDR1 SGHTA, CDR2 FQGNSA. The CDR3 is 16 residues long. The CDR3 DNA sequence: TGTGCCAGCAGCTTAAGGGCAGGGTTGTCCTACAATGAGCAGTTCTTC. It encodes CASSLRAGLSYNEQFF.

V usage is TRBV27 and J usage is TRBJ1-5; 12 nucleotides agree with TRBD1. Germline V gene data show CDR1 as MNHEY and CDR2 as SMNVEV (reference sequence). The CDR3 has 16 residues. V trimming: 1 base; J trimming: 6 bases; junction bases outside the gene matches: 4. The CDR3, as DNA: TGTGCCAGCAGTTTATGGGACAGGGGGCGAGGTCAGCCCCAGCATTTT. Translating it yields CASSLWDRGRGQPQHF.

This clonotype was seen more than once but under ten times. The CDR3 nucleotides read TGTGCCAGCAGCTCTAGATGGGGTGATAACAGGGAGAGCATCTATGGCTACACCTTC. Translating gives CASSSRWGDNRESIYGYTF. The gene calls are TRBV7-9 and TRBJ1-2, with a possible D match to TRBD1 (6 bases). Per the germline V gene, CDR1 is SEHNR and CDR2 is FQNEAQ (reference sequence). CDR3 size: 19 residues. V lost 4 bases and J 4 bases, leaving 28 bases between the germline ends.

In this sample, this clonotype turned up a few times. The rearrangement uses TRBV4-3 and TRBJ2-3; D possibly corresponds to TRBD2 (7 bases). This CDR3 has 17 residues. Germline loops: CDR1 LGHNA, CDR2 YSLEER. Trimming shortened V by 0 bases and J by 2 bases, and 15 bases separated the two germline ends. CDR3 coding DNA: TGCGCCAGCAGCCAAGATCCGGGGGGCTATAACACAGATACGCAGTATTTT. It translates to CASSQDPGGYNTDTQYF.

This chain links TRBV15 with TRBJ2-4, with a weak D call TRBD2 (5 bases). This CDR3 has 16 amino acids. CDR1 LNHNV and CDR2 YYDKDF come from the germline V gene (reference sequence). The V gene lost 6 bases and the J gene lost 3 bases, with 18 bases spanning the gap. CDR3 nucleotides: TGTGCCACCAGTTCCTCTTTAGCGTCTCACAAAAACATTCAGTACTTC. Residues: CATSSSLASHKNIQYF.

The chain recombines TRBV6-6 with TRBJ2-7, with 12 nucleotides matching TRBD1. This CDR3 region has 15 residues. CDR1 and CDR2 from the germline V gene are MNHNY and SVGAGI (reference sequence). V shed 2 bases, J shed 5 bases, and the junction held 4 bases outside the gene matches. The CDR3 loop reads CASSYAGQGANEQYF. The DNA of the CDR3 is TGTGCCAGCAGTTACGCGGGACAGGGGGCCAACGAGCAGTACTTC.